Below are 2 T cell receptor beta chains sequenced from a single sample in a study of response to subunit inactivated influenza vaccine. TCRdb reanalysed the RT-PCR reads using MiXCR and keeps one entry per CDR3 protein. Among approximately 480,000 distinct CDR3 sequences listed, about 10% were seen once. The material was PBMCs from blood, obtained around seven weeks after vaccination. The origin of the receptors is a man aged 50-60 years who received an inactivated influenza vaccine.

This clonotype has a count of ten or more. V gene TRBV10-3 combines with J gene TRBJ1-5; TRBD1 aligns across 8 bases. This CDR3 region has 14 residues. Germline V CDR1 and CDR2: ENHRY, SYGVKD. The junction had 4 bases not matched to a gene; V was cut back by 6 bases and J by 3 bases. The CDR3 spells CAISRTGTNQPQHF. In DNA, the CDR3 is TGTGCCATCAGCCGGACAGGGACCAATCAGCCCCAGCATTTT.

This clonotype was detected a few times. The CDR3 sequence: CSAVRTSGKGEQFF. The CDR3 nucleotides read TGCAGTGCGGTTCGGACTAGCGGGAAGGGTGAGCAGTTCTTC. The chain carries TRBV20-1 and TRBJ2-1; TRBD2 agrees at 12 bases. Germline CDR1 and CDR2: DFQATT and SNEGSKA (reference sequence). J was trimmed by 9 bases and V by 6 bases; bases with no gene match: 9. CDR3 length: 14 residues.